This T cell receptor (beta chain) is drawn from a study of blood T cells in healthy people across ages. Then a second PCR, running roughly 7 to 12 cycles, was carried out with a sample-barcoded 5' primer and a J-beta primer mix. From the 5' RACE reads, TCRdb called clonotypes with MiXCR, one entry per CDR3 protein. The sample contains roughly 1.7 million distinct CDR3 sequences, about 35% of which appear only once. Per germline, CDR1 SGDLS and CDR2 YYNGEE. Trimming pared 3 bases from V and 0 bases from J, leaving 11 bases between. The CDR3 loop spans 15 amino acids. This clonotype was seen more than once but under ten times.

The specimen was blood. The chain employs TRBV9 and TRBJ2-3; D remains unclear. This TCR was sampled from a woman younger than 45 in good health. The CDR3 loop reads CASSARLKSTDTQYF. The CDR3 nucleotides read TGTGCCAGCAGCGCGAGACTGAAGAGCACAGATACGCAGTATTTT.